This T cell receptor beta chain was sequenced during a study of shared clonotypes between healthy human individuals. Study as a whole: Donors had three CD4 naive, three CD4 memory, two CD8 naive and one CD8 memory plate apiece.

Investigators spread the genomic DNA of each subset evenly over several immunoSEQ plates. Produced via immunoSEQ multiplex PCR; TCRdb's table is partial and in-frame only. The sample consists of about 610,000 clones, less than 98% of them appearing once. Overall study findings and caveats: Among donors, sharing of clonotypes was expected to be affected by sequencing depth. Compared with clonotypes that all four donors shared, non-shared clonotypes had lower generation probabilities.

Germline assignment: CDR1 SEHNR and CDR2 FQNEAQ (reference sequence). The CDR3 extends over 13 amino acids. The ends were cut back, 7 bases at V and 1 base at J, with 11 bases in the middle. For this clone: Its antigen remains unknown.

The clonotype was recovered from a woman in her twenties or thirties in good health. The sequencing input was naive CD4+ T cells sorted from blood. Subset: CD45RA+ positively selected. The V and J genes are TRBV7-9 and TRBJ2-7; unclear D gene. This CDR3 reads CASTPPGSYEQYF. The CDR3 region has the DNA TGTGCCAGCACTCCCCCCGGGTCCTACGAGCAGTACTTC.